A single sample is the source of the 18 T cell receptor beta chains below, sequenced in a study of Ad26.COV2.S vaccination and SARS-CoV-2 variants. Treatment of the sample: approximately 18 received Ad26.COV2.S at low or high dose, single or two shots; 5 received placebo; per-sample allocation not given. Following the first vaccine or placebo injection, samples were taken on day 63. Generated by immunoSEQ multiplex PCR, the TCRdb table keeps only in-frame clones and is missing some. In the table there are hundreds of thousands of clones, roughly 87% of which are singletons. The source was peripheral blood, collected in a trial of Ad26.COV2.S vaccine versus placebo. All receptors derive from a person between 18 and 65 years old who received the Ad26.COV2.S COVID-19 vaccine or a placebo.

V gene TRBV11-2 combines with J gene TRBJ1-1; D gene uncertain. V was trimmed by 5 bases and J by 3 bases, leaving 10 bases between them. CDR1 is SGHAT and CDR2 is FQNNGV in the germline V gene. This CDR3 is 13 amino acids long. The CDR3 region has the DNA TGTGCCAGCAGCCCTACCCCCTACACTGAAGCTTTCTTT. This sequence encodes CASSPTPYTEAFF.

The chain couples TRBV28 to TRBJ2-3, with D perhaps matching TRBD1 (6 bases). Germline V CDR1 and CDR2: MDHEN, SYDVKM. This CDR3 spans 14 amino acids. Trimming cost V 6 bases and J 2 bases, with 12 bases left between them. The CDR3 region has the DNA TGTGCCAGCAGCCTGACAGGTTTCACAGATACGCAGTATTTT. Protein sequence: CASSLTGFTDTQYF.

This chain connects TRBV19 to TRBJ2-7; no definite D call. The length of the CDR3 is 11 residues. Germline V gene data show CDR1 as LNHDA and CDR2 as SQIVND (reference sequence). The V and J ends lost 9 bases and 7 bases respectively, with 13 bases between them. The CDR3 is CASQTGVEQYF. For the CDR3, the DNA is TGTGCCAGCCAAACGGGTGTTGAGCAGTACTTC.

The rearrangement joins TRBV7-9 to TRBJ2-1, with 9 bases lining up with TRBD2. This CDR3 comprises 15 residues. Germline V gene lookup returns CDR1 SEHNR and CDR2 FQNEAQ (reference sequence). Trimming at V came to 5 bases and at J to 6 bases, leaving 8 bases not matched to a gene. The DNA for the CDR3 is TGTGCCAGCAGCACCCCGGGACTAGCCCCCAATGAGCAGTTCTTC. Protein product: CASSTPGLAPNEQFF. The whole variable domain, filled in from reference TRBV7-9 and TRBJ2-1, reads DTGVSQNPRHKITKRGQNVTFRCDPISEHNRLYWYRQTLGQGPEFLTYFQNEAQLEKSRLLSDRFSAERPKGSFSTLEIQRTEQGDSAMYLCASSTPGLAPNEQFFGPGTRLTVL.

The rearrangement joins TRBV2 to TRBJ2-3; TRBD2 might be the D (5 bases). Germline CDR1 and CDR2: SNHLY and FYNNEI. Trimming removed 11 bases at V and 8 bases at J, with 14 bases between. CDR3 length: 11 residues. The CDR3 DNA follows: TGTGCCCTGGACTGGGCCGGTACGCAGTATTTT. It translates to CALDWAGTQYF.

The chain carries TRBV5-6 and TRBJ1-5; TRBD1 aligns across 8 bases. The length of the CDR3 is 15 residues. The J segment lost 4 bases and the V segment lost 4 bases, leaving 7 bases of the junction unmatched. The germline V gene has CDR1 SGHDT and CDR2 YYEEEE. CDR3 protein: CASSLGDRRNQPQHF. DNA for the CDR3: TGTGCCAGCAGCCTGGGGGACAGGAGAAATCAGCCCCAGCATTTT.

V is TRBV25-1 and J is TRBJ2-1, with a possible D match to TRBD2 (5 bases). Per the germline V gene, CDR1 is MGHDK and CDR2 is SYGVNS. The CDR3 extends over 14 amino acids. Trimming took off 8 bases at V and 8 bases at J, with 19 bases between the two ends. In DNA, the CDR3 is TGTGCCAGCTCAGGACTCCGGGCCGTGGATGAGCAGTTCTTC. It codes for CASSGLRAVDEQFF.

The V and J genes are TRBV4-1 and TRBJ2-7; tentative D call: TRBD1 (5 bases). Between the trimmed V and J ends, which lost 3 bases and 0 bases, there was a span of 18 bases. The CDR3 extends over 17 amino acids. Germline V gives CDR1 MGHRA, CDR2 YSYEKL. The CDR3, as DNA: TGCGCCAGCAGCCAGCTATTGGTGGGGCACCTCTCCTACGAGCAGTACTTC. Translation gives CASSQLLVGHLSYEQYF.

CDR3 sequence (DNA): TGTGCCAGTAGTCGCACGATCTCCTACGAGCAGTACTTC. Protein sequence: CASSRTISYEQYF. The V call is TRBV19, the J call TRBJ2-7; no reliable D call. Germline V gene lookup returns CDR1 LNHDA and CDR2 SQIVND (reference sequence). Trimming took off 5 bases at V and 0 bases at J, with 8 bases between the two ends. The CDR3 extends over 13 amino acids.

For the CDR3, the DNA is TGCGCCAGCAGCCAAGTAGGGACAGGGATGCACACTGAAGCTTTCTTT. It codes for CASSQVGTGMHTEAFF. The rearrangement joins TRBV4-1 to TRBJ1-1; 9 bases align to TRBD1. Germline assignment: CDR1 MGHRA and CDR2 YSYEKL. Losses at the gene ends were 1 base for V and 3 bases for J; bases not matched to a gene: 6. There are 16 residues in the CDR3.

The chain recombines TRBV13 with TRBJ2-1; D is possibly TRBD1 or TRBD2 (5 bases each). The CDR3 runs to 13 residues. Looked up from germline, CDR1 is PRHDT and CDR2 is FYEKMQ (reference sequence). Trimming pared 8 bases from V and 5 bases from J, leaving 13 bases between. The CDR3 loop is CASGGPVDNEQFF. The CDR3, as DNA: TGTGCCAGCGGGGGACCGGTTGACAATGAGCAGTTCTTC.

The chain is built from TRBV5-1 and TRBJ2-2; unclear D gene. Germline CDR1 reads SGHRS; CDR2 reads YFSETQ. CDR3 length equals 12 residues. V was cut by 1 base and J by 6 bases, with 4 bases left in between. CDR3 nucleotides: TGCGCCAGCAGCTTGCAGCCCGGGGAGCTGTTTTTT. Encoded protein: CASSLQPGELFF.

The gene calls are TRBV4-3 and TRBJ2-3; D remains ambiguous. Germline V gene data show CDR1 as LGHNA and CDR2 as YSLEER. CDR3 length: 18 residues. Trimming stripped 4 bases from V and 0 bases from J, with 20 bases between. DNA of the CDR3: TGCGCCAGCAGCCGACGGATCCCCGAAGCCGCTAGCACAGATACGCAGTATTTT. This translates into CASSRRIPEAASTDTQYF.

The rearrangement uses TRBV5-6 and TRBJ1-1, with 8 bases identical to TRBD1. The trim removed 2 bases at V and 5 bases at J, leaving 17 bases unmatched. Per germline, CDR1 SGHDT and CDR2 YYEEEE. CDR3 length: 18 residues. The CDR3 DNA follows: TGTGCCAGCAGCTTTCGGTCCGGGACAGGCAGAGATGGAACTGAAGCTTTCTTT. Encoded protein: CASSFRSGTGRDGTEAFF.

The chain uses TRBV6-5 and TRBJ2-7; 12 bases match TRBD1. Germline V gene data show CDR1 as MNHEY and CDR2 as SVGAGI. CDR3 length equals 14 residues. V lost 9 bases, J lost 6 bases, and 9 bases stayed unmatched. CDR3 DNA sequence: TGTGCCAGTTCCCGGGACAGGGGGCTTAGCGAGCAGTACGTC. This sequence encodes CASSRDRGLSEQYV.

V and J are TRBV6-5 and TRBJ2-5; 8 nucleotides agree with TRBD2. The CDR3 covers 15 residues. Germline V lookup: CDR1 MNHEY, CDR2 SVGAGI. Trimming at V came to 4 bases and at J to 0 bases, leaving 4 bases not matched to a gene. The CDR3 sequence: CASSSAGADQETQYF. Written as DNA, the CDR3 is TGTGCCAGCAGTTCAGCGGGGGCCGACCAAGAGACCCAGTACTTC.

The chain is built from TRBV12-3 or TRBV12-4 and TRBJ2-7; D ambiguous. The germline V and J ends were trimmed by 3 bases and 0 bases, with 3 bases remaining between them. The CDR3 is 12 amino acids. This CDR3 reads CASSFYSYEQYF. The CDR3 DNA is TGTGCCAGCAGTTTCTACTCCTACGAGCAGTACTTC.

This clone was detected only a few times. J is TRBJ1-5 and V is TRBV2; no firm D call. The germline V gene encodes CDR1 SNHLY and CDR2 FYNNEI. V lost 4 bases and J 1 base, leaving 8 bases between the germline ends. The CDR3 has 14 residues. DNA of the CDR3: TGTGCCAGCAGTGTGGAATGGAGCAATCAGCCCCAGCATTTT. Translated, it gives CASSVEWSNQPQHF. Drawing the rest from reference TRBV2 and TRBJ1-5, the complete variable domain is EPEVTQTPSHQVTQMGQEVILRCVPISNHLYFYWYRQILGQKVEFLVSFYNNEISEKSEIFDDQFSVERPDGSNFTLKIRSTKLEDSAMYFCASSVEWSNQPQHFGDGTRLSIL.